This is a list of T cell receptor beta chains from one sample in a study of regulatory T cells in long-lasting Graves disease. TCRdb reprocessed the multiplex PCR reads via MiXCR and lists one record per CDR3 protein. The sample contains roughly 350,000 distinct CDR3 sequences, around 15% of which appear only once. In addition, the sample was reused for a study of T cells in Graves' hyperthyroidism and ophthalmopathy.

The sequencing used peripheral blood mononuclear cells (PBMCs), collected at new diagnosis, from a patient treated with antithyroid drugs. The receptor source for this set is a woman between 18 and 29 years old with Graves disease. The CDR3 runs from the conserved cysteine through the conserved F or W. A D gene is named only where the DNA matches it firmly. Size is stated for part of the rows, as once, few or many counts, or as a class when the clone is expanded.

d_call j_call v_call clone_size cdr3_aa cdr3_nt
- TRBJ2-5 TRBV2 many CASNEKPPETQYF TGTGCCAGCAACGAGAAGCCCCCGGAGACCCAGTACTTC
- TRBJ1-4 TRBV5-6 many CASSLRRGEKLFF TGTGCCAGCAGCTTACGAAGGGGTGAAAAACTGTTTTTT
- TRBJ2-1 TRBV27 few CASRTPYKEQFF TGTGCCAGCAGAACGCCCTACAAAGAGCAGTTCTTC
TRBD1 TRBJ2-2 TRBV10-1 many CASAGQGSTGELFF TGCGCCAGCGCTGGACAGGGGTCCACCGGGGAGCTGTTTTTT
- TRBJ2-3 TRBV3-1 many CASSSRATRSTDTQYF TGTGCCAGCAGCTCGCGGGCGACGAGGAGCACAGATACGCAGTATTTT
TRBD2 TRBJ2-1 TRBV28 many CASSLRPSGRRTYNEQFF TGTGCCAGCAGCCTACGTCCTAGCGGGAGACGGACCTACAATGAGCAGTTCTTC
- TRBJ2-5 TRBV29-1 - CSVGGKGVRETQYF TGCAGCGTTGGTGGTAAAGGGGTCCGGGAGACCCAGTACTTC
- TRBJ1-1 TRBV7-8 many CASSLGGQGYTEAFF TGTGCCAGCAGCTTAGGAGGGCAAGGGTACACTGAAGCTTTCTTT
TRBD1 TRBJ2-5 TRBV20-1 many CSARGPGGVETQYF TGCAGTGCACGAGGTCCAGGGGGCGTCGAGACCCAGTACTTC
- TRBJ2-2 TRBV7-6 many CASAQWNTGELFF TGTGCCAGCGCCCAGTGGAACACCGGGGAGCTGTTTTTT
TRBD2 TRBJ2-5 TRBV5-1 few CASSWGTSGKETQYF TGCGCCAGCAGCTGGGGGACTAGCGGGAAAGAGACCCAGTACTTC
TRBD1 TRBJ1-2 TRBV20-1 many CSARARTGSYGYTF TGCAGTGCTAGAGCCCGGACAGGGAGCTATGGCTACACCTTC
TRBD1 TRBJ2-7 TRBV4-1 - CASSLITGDRYEQYF TGCGCCAGCAGCCTGATAACAGGGGATCGGTACGAGCAGTACTTC
- TRBJ2-1 TRBV3-1 many CASSRGGAAYNEQFF TGTGCCAGCAGCCGAGGCGGGGCCGCCTACAATGAGCAGTTCTTC
- TRBJ1-5 TRBV28 many CASTRAGNQPQHF TGTGCCAGCACTCGGGCGGGCAATCAGCCCCAGCATTTT
- TRBJ2-2 TRBV29-1 - CSVETDYTGELFF TGCAGCGTTGAAACAGATTACACCGGGGAGCTGTTTTTT
- TRBJ2-3 TRBV5-1 many CASSPGFDTQYF TGCGCCAGCAGCCCGGGTTTTGATACGCAGTATTTT
- TRBJ1-2 TRBV12-3/TRBV12-4 few CASSLGGGWGYTF TGTGCCAGCAGTTTAGGGGGGGGCTGGGGCTACACCTTC
- TRBJ1-4 TRBV27 few CASSAAGANFVNEELFF TGTGCCAGCAGTGCCGCAGGGGCGAATTTCGTCAATGAAGAACTGTTTTTT
- TRBJ2-7 TRBV27 many CASSFSRGANYEQYF TGTGCCAGCAGTTTTAGCAGGGGGGCCAACTACGAGCAGTACTTC
TRBD1 TRBJ2-7 TRBV10-3 few CAISEGDLRDSAYF TGTGCCATCAGTGAGGGGGATTTACGGGACAGTGCGTACTTC
TRBD1 TRBJ2-5 TRBV7-9 - CASTRGPEETQYF TGTGCCAGCACCAGGGGGCCCGAAGAGACCCAGTACTTC
TRBD1 TRBJ1-5 TRBV28 - CASSTRNYRDRVQPQHF TGTGCCAGCAGTACACGGAACTACCGGGACAGGGTTCAGCCCCAGCATTTT
- TRBJ2-7 TRBV7-2 - CASSYYGGSSYEQYF TGTGCCAGCAGCTACTACGGGGGAAGCTCCTACGAGCAGTACTTC
TRBD2 TRBJ2-1 TRBV28 many CASRRPGLEAVF TGTGCCAGCAGACGACCGGGACTAGAGGCGGTCTTC
TRBD2 TRBJ2-1 TRBV6-1 many CASRTDDSGYNEQFF TGTGCCAGCAGGACAGATGATAGCGGGTACAATGAGCAGTTCTTC
- TRBJ1-2 TRBV7-8 - CASSRFDRNYGYTF TGTGCCAGCAGCCGATTCGACAGAAACTATGGCTACACCTTC
- TRBJ2-3 TRBV7-9 few CASSLGGNYGDTQYF TGTGCCAGCAGCTTAGGAGGGAACTACGGAGATACGCAGTATTTT
- TRBJ2-5 TRBV4-1 - CASSQGGIQETQYF TGCGCCAGCAGCCAAGGAGGGATCCAAGAGACCCAGTACTTC
TRBD2 TRBJ2-3 TRBV5-8 many CASSPGNSGGLSTDTQYF TGTGCCAGCAGCCCGGGGAATAGCGGGGGACTTAGCACAGATACGCAGTATTTT
- TRBJ1-3 TRBV14 many CASSQVPGNTIYF TGTGCCAGCAGCCAAGTCCCTGGAAACACCATATATTTT
- TRBJ1-1 TRBV29-1 many CSVGNPTTNGPEAFF TGCAGCGTTGGTAATCCGACAACCAACGGTCCTGAAGCTTTCTTT
TRBD2 TRBJ2-3 TRBV28 many CASSLGTSIGTDTQYF TGTGCCAGCAGCCTGGGGACTAGCATTGGCACAGATACGCAGTATTTT
TRBD1 TRBJ1-2 TRBV28 many CASRQFRDRNYGYTF TGTGCCAGCAGACAATTCCGGGACAGGAACTATGGCTACACCTTC
- TRBJ1-1 TRBV28 - CASRFFPLNTEAFF TGTGCCAGCAGATTCTTCCCATTGAACACTGAAGCTTTCTTT
- TRBJ2-1 TRBV7-9 few CASSLVGGTYLYNEQFF TGTGCCAGCAGCTTAGTAGGTGGTACTTACCTATACAATGAGCAGTTCTTC
- TRBJ1-1 TRBV28 many CASSIGPGGWTEAFF TGTGCCAGCAGTATAGGCCCCGGGGGGTGGACTGAAGCTTTCTTT
- TRBJ2-3 TRBV12-3/TRBV12-4 many CASSLRNTDTQYF TGTGCCAGCAGTTTAAGGAACACAGATACGCAGTATTTT
- TRBJ2-1 TRBV20-1 - CSARDSNNEQFF TGCAGTGCTAGAGATAGCAACAATGAGCAGTTCTTC
TRBD1 TRBJ2-1 TRBV3-1 many CASTNRGVNEQFF TGTGCCAGCACCAACAGGGGGGTCAATGAGCAGTTCTTC
TRBD2 TRBJ2-2 TRBV29-1 few CSVAKRGTGELFF TGCAGCGTGGCTAAGCGGGGAACCGGGGAGCTGTTTTTT
- TRBJ2-1 TRBV2 many CASSEMGGNYNEQFF TGTGCCAGCAGTGAAATGGGCGGGAACTACAATGAGCAGTTCTTC
- TRBJ1-1 TRBV6-1 many CASSEVRGEAFF TGTGCCAGCAGTGAAGTCCGGGGAGAAGCTTTCTTT
- TRBJ2-6 TRBV11-2 many CASSLHRLSSGANVLTF TGTGCCAGCAGCTTACACAGACTTTCCTCTGGGGCCAACGTCCTGACTTTC
- TRBJ1-5 TRBV19 - CASSMLGGNQPQHF TGTGCCAGTAGTATGCTTGGGGGCAATCAGCCCCAGCATTTT
TRBD2 TRBJ2-2 TRBV19 few CASSIDRLAGTGELFF TGTGCCAGTAGTATAGATCGCCTAGCGGGGACCGGGGAGCTGTTTTTT
- TRBJ2-1 TRBV7-3 few CASSLSGGREFF TGTGCCAGCAGCTTAAGTGGGGGACGCGAATTCTTC